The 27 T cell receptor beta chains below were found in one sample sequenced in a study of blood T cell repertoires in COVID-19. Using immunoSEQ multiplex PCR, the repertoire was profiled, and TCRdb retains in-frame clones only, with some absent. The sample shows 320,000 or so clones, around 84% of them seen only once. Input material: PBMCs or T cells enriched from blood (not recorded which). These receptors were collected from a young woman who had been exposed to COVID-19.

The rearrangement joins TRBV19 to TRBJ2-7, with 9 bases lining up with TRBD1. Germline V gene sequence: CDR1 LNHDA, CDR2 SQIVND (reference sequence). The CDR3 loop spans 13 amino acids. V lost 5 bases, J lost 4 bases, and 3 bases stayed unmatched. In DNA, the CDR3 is TGTGCCAGTAGTGGGGACAGGGAGTACGAGCAGTACTTC. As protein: CASSGDREYEQYF.

In DNA, the CDR3 is TGTGCCAGCAGCTCCCTCCCCCAACTAGCGGGGGGAAGCAATGAGCAGTTCTTC. Protein: CASSSLPQLAGGSNEQFF. The V call is TRBV3-1 (or the pseudogene TRBV3-2), the J call TRBJ2-1; TRBD2 matches 12 bases. The V gene's germline CDR1 is LGHDT and CDR2 YNNKEL (reference sequence). V dropped 5 bases and J dropped 6; count of bases not matched to a gene: 14. The CDR3 totals 18 residues.

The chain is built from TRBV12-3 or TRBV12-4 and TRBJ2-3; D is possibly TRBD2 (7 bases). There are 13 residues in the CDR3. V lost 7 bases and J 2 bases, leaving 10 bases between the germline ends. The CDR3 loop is CASKGGSTDTQYF. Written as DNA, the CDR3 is TGTGCCAGCAAGGGGGGGTCCACAGATACGCAGTATTTT.

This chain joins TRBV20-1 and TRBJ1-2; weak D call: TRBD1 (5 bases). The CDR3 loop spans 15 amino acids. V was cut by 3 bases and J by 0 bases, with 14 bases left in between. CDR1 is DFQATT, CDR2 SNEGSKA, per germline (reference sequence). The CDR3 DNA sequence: TGCAGTGCTAGTCGGTCGACAGTTACTAACTATGGCTACACCTTC. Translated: CSASRSTVTNYGYTF.

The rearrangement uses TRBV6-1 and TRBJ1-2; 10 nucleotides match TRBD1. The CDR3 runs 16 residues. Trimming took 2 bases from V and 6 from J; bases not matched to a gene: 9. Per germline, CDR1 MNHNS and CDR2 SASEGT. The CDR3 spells CASSEPGTGDRNGYTF. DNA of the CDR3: TGTGCCAGCAGTGAACCCGGGACAGGGGATCGGAATGGCTACACCTTC.

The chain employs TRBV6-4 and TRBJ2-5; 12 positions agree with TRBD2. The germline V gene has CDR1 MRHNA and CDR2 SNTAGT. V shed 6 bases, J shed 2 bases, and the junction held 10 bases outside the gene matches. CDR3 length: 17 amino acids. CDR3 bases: TGTGCCAGCAGGAGACTAGCGGGAGAATGGGTACAAGAGACCCAGTACTTC. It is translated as CASRRLAGEWVQETQYF.

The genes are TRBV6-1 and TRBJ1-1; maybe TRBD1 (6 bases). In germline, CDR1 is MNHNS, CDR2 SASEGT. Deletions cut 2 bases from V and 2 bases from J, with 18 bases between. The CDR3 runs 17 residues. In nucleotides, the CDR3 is TGTGCCAGCAGTGAATCCCGGAGGGGGGGCGGAAACACTGAAGCTTTCTTT. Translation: CASSESRRGGGNTEAFF.

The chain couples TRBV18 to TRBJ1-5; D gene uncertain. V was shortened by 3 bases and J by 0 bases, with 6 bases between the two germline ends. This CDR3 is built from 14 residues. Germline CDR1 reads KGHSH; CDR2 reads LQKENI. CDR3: CASSPTDSNQPQHF. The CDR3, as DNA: TGTGCCAGCTCACCTACAGATAGCAATCAGCCCCAGCATTTT.

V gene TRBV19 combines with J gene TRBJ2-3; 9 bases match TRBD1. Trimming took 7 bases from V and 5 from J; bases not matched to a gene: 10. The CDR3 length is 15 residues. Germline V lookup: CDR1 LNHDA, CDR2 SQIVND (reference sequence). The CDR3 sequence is CASKPTGGVGDTQYF. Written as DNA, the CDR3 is TGTGCCAGTAAGCCGACAGGGGGAGTTGGAGATACGCAGTATTTT. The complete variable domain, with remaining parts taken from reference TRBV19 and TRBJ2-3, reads DGGITQSPKYLFRKEGQNVTLSCEQNLNHDAMYWYRQDPGQGLRLIYYSQIVNDFQKGDIAEGYSVSREKKESFPLTVTSAQKNPTAFYLCASKPTGGVGDTQYFGPGTRLTVL.

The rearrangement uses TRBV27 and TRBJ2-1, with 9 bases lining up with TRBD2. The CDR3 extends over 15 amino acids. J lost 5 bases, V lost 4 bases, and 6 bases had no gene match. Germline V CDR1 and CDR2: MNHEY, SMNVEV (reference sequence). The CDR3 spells CASSSLAGDNNEQFF. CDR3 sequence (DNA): TGTGCCAGCAGTTCATTAGCGGGAGATAACAATGAGCAGTTCTTC.

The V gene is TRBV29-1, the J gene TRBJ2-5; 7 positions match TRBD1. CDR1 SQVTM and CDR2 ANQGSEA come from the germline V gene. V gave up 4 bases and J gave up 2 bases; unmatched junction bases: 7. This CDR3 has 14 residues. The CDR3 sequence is CSVGLPGGQETQYF. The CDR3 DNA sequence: TGCAGCGTTGGTCTGCCAGGGGGACAAGAGACCCAGTACTTC. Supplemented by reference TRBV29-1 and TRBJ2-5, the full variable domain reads SAVISQKPSRDICQRGTSLTIQCQVDSQVTMMFWYRQQPGQSLTLIATANQGSEATYESGFVIDKFPISRPNLTFSTLTVSNMSPEDSSIYLCSVGLPGGQETQYFGPGTRLLVL.

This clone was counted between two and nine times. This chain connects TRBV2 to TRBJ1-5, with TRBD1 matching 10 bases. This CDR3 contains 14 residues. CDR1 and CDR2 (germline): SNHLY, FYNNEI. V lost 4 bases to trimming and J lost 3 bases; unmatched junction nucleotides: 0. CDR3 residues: CASSGQGANQPQHF. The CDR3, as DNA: TGTGCCAGCAGTGGACAGGGGGCCAATCAGCCCCAGCATTTT.

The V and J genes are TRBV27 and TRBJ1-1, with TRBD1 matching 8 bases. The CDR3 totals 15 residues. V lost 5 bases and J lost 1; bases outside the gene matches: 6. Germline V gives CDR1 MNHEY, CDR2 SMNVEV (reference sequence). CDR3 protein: CASSPLGTGNTEAFF. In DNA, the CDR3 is TGTGCCAGCAGTCCATTAGGGACAGGGAACACTGAAGCTTTCTTT.

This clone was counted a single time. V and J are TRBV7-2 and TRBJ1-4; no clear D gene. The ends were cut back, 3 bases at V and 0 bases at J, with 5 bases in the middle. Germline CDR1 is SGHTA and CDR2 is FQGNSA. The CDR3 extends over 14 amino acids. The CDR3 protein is CASSFEATNEKLFF. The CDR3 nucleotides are TGTGCCAGCAGCTTCGAGGCAACTAATGAAAAACTGTTTTTT.

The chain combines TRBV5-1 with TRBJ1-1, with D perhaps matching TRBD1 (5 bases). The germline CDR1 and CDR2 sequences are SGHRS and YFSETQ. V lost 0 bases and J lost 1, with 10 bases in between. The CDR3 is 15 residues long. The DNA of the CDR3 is TGCGCCAGCAGCTTGGGGGGCGCAACGAACACTGAAGCTTTCTTT. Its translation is CASSLGGATNTEAFF.

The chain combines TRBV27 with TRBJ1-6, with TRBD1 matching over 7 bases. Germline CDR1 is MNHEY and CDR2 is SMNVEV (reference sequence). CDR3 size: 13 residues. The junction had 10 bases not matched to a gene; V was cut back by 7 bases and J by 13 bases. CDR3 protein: CASKLGGLSPLHF. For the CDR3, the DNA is TGTGCCAGCAAATTAGGGGGCCTTTCGCCCCTCCACTTT.

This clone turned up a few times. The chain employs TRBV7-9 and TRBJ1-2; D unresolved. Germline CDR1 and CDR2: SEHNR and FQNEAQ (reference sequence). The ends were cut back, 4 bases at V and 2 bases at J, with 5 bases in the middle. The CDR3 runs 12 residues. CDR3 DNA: TGTGCCAGCAGCTCCGAGAACTATGGCTACACCTTC. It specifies CASSSENYGYTF.

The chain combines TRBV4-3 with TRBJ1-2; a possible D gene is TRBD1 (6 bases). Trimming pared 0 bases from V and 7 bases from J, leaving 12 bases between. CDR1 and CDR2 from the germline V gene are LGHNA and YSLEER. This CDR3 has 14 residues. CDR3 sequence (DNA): TGCGCCAGCAGCCAAGATCACGGCAGGGGTGGCTACACCTTC. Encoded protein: CASSQDHGRGGYTF.

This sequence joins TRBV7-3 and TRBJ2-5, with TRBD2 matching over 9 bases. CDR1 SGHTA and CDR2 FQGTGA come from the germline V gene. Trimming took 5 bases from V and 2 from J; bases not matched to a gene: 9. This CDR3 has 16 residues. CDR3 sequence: CASSVSSGTGQETQYF. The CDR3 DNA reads TGTGCCAGCAGCGTTTCTAGCGGGACGGGACAAGAGACCCAGTACTTC.

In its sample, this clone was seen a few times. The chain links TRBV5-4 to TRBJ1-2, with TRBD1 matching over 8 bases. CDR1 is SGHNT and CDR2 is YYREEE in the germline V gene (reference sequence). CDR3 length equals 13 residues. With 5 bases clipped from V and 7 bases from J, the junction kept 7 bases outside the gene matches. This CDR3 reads CASSYGTGLGYTF. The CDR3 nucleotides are TGTGCCAGCAGTTACGGGACAGGCCTTGGCTACACCTTC.

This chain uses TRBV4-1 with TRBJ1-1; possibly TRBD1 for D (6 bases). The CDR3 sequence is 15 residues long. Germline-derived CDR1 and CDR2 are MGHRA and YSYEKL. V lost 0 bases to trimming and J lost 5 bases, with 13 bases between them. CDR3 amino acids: CASSQDGRGGTEAFF. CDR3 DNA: TGCGCCAGCAGCCAAGATGGCAGGGGCGGGACTGAAGCTTTCTTT.

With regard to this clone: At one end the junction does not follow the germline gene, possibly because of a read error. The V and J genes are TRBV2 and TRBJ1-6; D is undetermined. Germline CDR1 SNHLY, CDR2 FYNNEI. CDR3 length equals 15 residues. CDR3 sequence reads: CASREVSSYNSPLHF. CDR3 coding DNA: TGTGCCAGCAGAGAAGTGAGCTCCTATAATTCACCCCTCCACTTT. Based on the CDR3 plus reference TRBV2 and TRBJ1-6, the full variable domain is EPEVTQTPSHQVTQMGQEVILRCVPISNHLYFYWYRQILGQKVEFLVSFYNNEISEKSEIFDDQFSVERPDGSNFTLKIRSTKLEDSAMYFCASREVSSYNSPLHFGNGTRLTVT.

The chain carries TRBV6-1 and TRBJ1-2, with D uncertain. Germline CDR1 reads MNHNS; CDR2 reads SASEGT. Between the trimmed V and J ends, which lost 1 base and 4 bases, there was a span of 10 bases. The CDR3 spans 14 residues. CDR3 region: CASSEGRGSYGYTF. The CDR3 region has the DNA TGTGCCAGCAGTGAAGGTCGGGGTTCCTATGGCTACACCTTC.

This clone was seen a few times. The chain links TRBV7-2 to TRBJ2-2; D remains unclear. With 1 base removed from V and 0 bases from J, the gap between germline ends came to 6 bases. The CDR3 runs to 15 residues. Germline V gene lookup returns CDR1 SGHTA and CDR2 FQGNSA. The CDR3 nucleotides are TGTGCCAGCAGCTTAGAGCTTTCGAACACCGGGGAGCTGTTTTTT. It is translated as CASSLELSNTGELFF.

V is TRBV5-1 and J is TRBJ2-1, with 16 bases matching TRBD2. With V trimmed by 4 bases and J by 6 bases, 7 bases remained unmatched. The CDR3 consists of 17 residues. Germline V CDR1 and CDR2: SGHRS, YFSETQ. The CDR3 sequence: CASSLGTSGRALNEQFF. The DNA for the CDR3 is TGCGCCAGCAGCCTGGGGACTAGCGGGAGGGCCCTCAATGAGCAGTTCTTC.

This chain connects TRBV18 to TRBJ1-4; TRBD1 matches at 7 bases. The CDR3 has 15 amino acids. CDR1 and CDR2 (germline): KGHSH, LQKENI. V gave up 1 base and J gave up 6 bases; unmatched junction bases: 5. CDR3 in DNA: TGTGCCAGCTCACCACAGGGGGCACGTGATGAAAAACTGTTTTTT. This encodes CASSPQGARDEKLFF.

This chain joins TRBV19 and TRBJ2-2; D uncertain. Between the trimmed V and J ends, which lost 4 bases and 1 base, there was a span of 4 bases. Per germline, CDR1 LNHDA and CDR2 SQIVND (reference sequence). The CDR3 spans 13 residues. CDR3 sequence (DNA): TGTGCCAGTAGTACCCAGAACACCGGGGAGCTGTTTTTT. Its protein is CASSTQNTGELFF.